Following are 21 T cell receptor beta chains from one sample sequenced in a study of cytotoxic CD8 clonotypes in ibrutinib-treated CLL. Profiling relied on immunoSEQ multiplex PCR, and the TCRdb table lists in-frame clones only, not all of them. The repertoire consists of about 300,000 clones, with more than 70% occurring once and the leading ten covering about 5.7%. The source was PBMCs, collected at disease progression, from a patient treated with ibrutinib. The receptors here all came from a human donor with chronic lymphocytic leukemia.

The chain carries TRBV7-3 and TRBJ2-1; tentative D call: TRBD1 (5 bases). V lost 2 bases and J 7 bases, leaving 9 bases between the germline ends. The CDR3 extends over 13 amino acids. The germline V gene encodes CDR1 SGHTA and CDR2 FQGTGA. The CDR3: CASSLVRGNEQFF. The CDR3 nucleotides are TGTGCCAGCAGCTTAGTAAGGGGAAATGAGCAGTTCTTC.

The chain has TRBV15 and TRBJ2-1, with 15 nucleotides matching TRBD2. CDR3 length: 17 amino acids. After removal of 0 bases from V and 9 bases from J, the junction contained 6 bases not matched to a gene. Germline V CDR1 and CDR2: LNHNV, YYDKDF (reference sequence). In DNA form, the CDR3 reads TGTGCCACCAGCAGAGATCCGGGACTAGCGGGGGGTAGTGAGCAGTTCTTC. Protein: CATSRDPGLAGGSEQFF.

This clone was picked up one time. V usage is TRBV5-1 and J usage is TRBJ2-7, with 7 bases identical to TRBD1. There are 15 residues in the CDR3. V shed 4 bases, J shed 2 bases, and the junction held 9 bases outside the gene matches. The germline V gene has CDR1 SGHRS and CDR2 YFSETQ. The CDR3 spells CASSLTGLIAYEQYF. The CDR3 DNA follows: TGCGCCAGCAGCCTGACAGGGCTAATCGCCTACGAGCAGTACTTC. The variable domain in full, with the rest retrieved from reference TRBV5-1 and TRBJ2-7, is KAGVTQTPRYLIKTRGQQVTLSCSPISGHRSVSWYQQTPGQGLQFLFEYFSETQRNKGNFPGRFSGRQFSNSRSEMNVSTLELGDSALYLCASSLTGLIAYEQYFGPGTRLTVT.

The rearrangement joins TRBV4-2 to TRBJ1-5; 7 bases are shared with TRBD1. The CDR3 extends over 17 amino acids. The V gene end was trimmed by 0 bases and the J gene end by 5 bases; junction bases not matched to a gene: 10. Per the germline V gene, CDR1 is LGHNA and CDR2 is YNFKEQ. CDR3: CASSQDGGGAGDQPQHF. CDR3 sequence (DNA): TGTGCCAGCAGCCAAGACGGAGGGGGCGCGGGAGATCAGCCCCAGCATTTT.

This sequence joins TRBV27 and TRBJ2-7; TRBD1 agrees at 9 bases. The CDR3 contains 14 residues. J was trimmed by 6 bases and V by 5 bases; bases with no gene match: 8. Germline V gives CDR1 MNHEY, CDR2 SMNVEV (reference sequence). The CDR3 reads CASSKGQGVSEQYF. In nucleotides, the CDR3 is TGTGCCAGCAGTAAGGGACAGGGAGTGTCCGAGCAGTACTTC.

The V and J genes are TRBV2 and TRBJ1-5; 11 bases are shared with TRBD1. Germline V gene data show CDR1 as SNHLY and CDR2 as FYNNEI. V was pared by 3 bases and J by 4 bases, with 2 bases of the junction left unmatched. This CDR3 comprises 15 residues. The CDR3 sequence is CASSDGDRGNQPQHF. The CDR3 bases are TGTGCCAGCAGTGATGGGGACAGGGGGAATCAGCCCCAGCATTTT.

The chain combines TRBV19 with TRBJ1-1; D perhaps matches TRBD1 (6 bases). The CDR3 length is 15 residues. Per the germline V gene, CDR1 is LNHDA and CDR2 is SQIVND (reference sequence). The V end lost 5 bases, the J end lost 1 base, and 14 bases lay between the germline ends. The CDR3 here is CASSRKTGWNTEAFF. The CDR3 coding sequence is TGTGCCAGTAGTCGCAAGACAGGATGGAACACTGAAGCTTTCTTT.

The DNA of the CDR3 is TGTGCCAGTACCAGAGTCCCTAACTATGGCTACACCTTC. Its translation is CASTRVPNYGYTF. The chain recombines TRBV19 with TRBJ1-2; D call uncertain. The germline V and J ends were trimmed by 7 bases and 0 bases, with 9 bases remaining between them. This CDR3 is built from 13 residues. The germline CDR1 and CDR2 sequences are LNHDA and SQIVND (reference sequence).

The CDR3 coding sequence is TGTGCCAGCTCCGAGGCGGGAGGGGGCATAGGTGAGCAGTTCTTC. It codes for CASSEAGGGIGEQFF. The rearrangement links TRBV28 to TRBJ2-1; 9 nucleotides line up with TRBD2. The length of the CDR3 is 15 residues. CDR1 is MDHEN, CDR2 SYDVKM, per germline. With V trimmed by 8 bases and J by 9 bases, 14 bases remained unmatched.

The chain links TRBV2 to TRBJ1-5, with D possibly being TRBD1 (5 bases). CDR1 is SNHLY and CDR2 is FYNNEI in the germline V gene. This CDR3 is built from 15 residues. V gave up 4 bases and J gave up 0 bases, with 10 bases separating them. CDR3 sequence (DNA): TGTGCCAGCAGTGGGGGACTGAGTAGCAATCAGCCCCAGCATTTT. Its translation is CASSGGLSSNQPQHF.

This rearrangement joins TRBV19 to TRBJ2-7; 7 bases match TRBD1. The CDR3 covers 13 residues. The ends lost 7 bases at V and 3 bases at J; junction bases unmatched: 6. Germline assignment: CDR1 LNHDA and CDR2 SQIVND (reference sequence). The DNA for the CDR3 is TGTGCCAGTAAGCAGGGGGTGGACTACGAGCAGTACTTC. Its translation: CASKQGVDYEQYF. Variable domain in full (rest from reference TRBV19 and TRBJ2-7): DGGITQSPKYLFRKEGQNVTLSCEQNLNHDAMYWYRQDPGQGLRLIYYSQIVNDFQKGDIAEGYSVSREKKESFPLTVTSAQKNPTAFYLCASKQGVDYEQYFGPGTRLTVT.

CDR3 region: CASSLVGGKLEAFF. In DNA form, the CDR3 reads TGTGCCAGCAGCTTGGTGGGAGGGAAGCTTGAAGCTTTCTTT. The chain uses TRBV7-9 and TRBJ1-1; no clear D gene. Per germline, CDR1 SEHNR and CDR2 FQNEAQ (reference sequence). The CDR3 has 14 amino acids. V gave up 3 bases and J gave up 7 bases, with 15 bases separating them.

The genes are TRBV5-6 and TRBJ2-3, with 10 nucleotides matching TRBD1. Germline CDR1 and CDR2: SGHDT and YYEEEE. This CDR3 is 16 amino acids long. Trimming took 0 bases from V and 4 from J; bases not matched to a gene: 5. This CDR3 reads CASSLAWTGGPDTQYF. The CDR3 region has the DNA TGTGCCAGCAGCTTGGCATGGACAGGGGGACCAGATACGCAGTATTTT.

The rearrangement uses TRBV28 and TRBJ2-5; TRBD2 matches at 12 bases. This CDR3 comprises 18 residues. J lost 1 base, V lost 8 bases, and 14 bases had no gene match. Germline V gene data show CDR1 as MDHEN and CDR2 as SYDVKM. The CDR3 bases are TGTGCCAGCCTAGGGCCACTAGCGGGAGGTCCCCCCCAAGAGACCCAGTACTTC. Protein sequence: CASLGPLAGGPPQETQYF. Full variable domain (outside the CDR3, taken from reference TRBV28 and TRBJ2-5): DVKVTQSSRYLVKRTGEKVFLECVQDMDHENMFWYRQDPGLGLRLIYFSYDVKMKEKGDIPEGYSVSREKKERFSLILESASTNQTSMYLCASLGPLAGGPPQETQYFGPGTRLLVL.

This clone was detected a few times. The chain carries TRBV4-1 and TRBJ1-3; D not certain. Germline loops: CDR1 MGHRA, CDR2 YSYEKL. The CDR3 loop spans 16 amino acids. The V end was cut by 1 base, the J end by 0 bases, with 10 bases between. The CDR3 loop is CASSQVGGPSGNTIYF. Here the CDR3 DNA reads TGCGCCAGCAGCCAAGTGGGCGGGCCCTCTGGAAACACCATATATTTT.

This chain joins TRBV6-6 and TRBJ2-7; 8 bases fit TRBD1. Per the germline V gene, CDR1 is MNHNY and CDR2 is SVGAGI (reference sequence). The trim removed 5 bases at V and 3 bases at J, leaving 6 bases unmatched. This CDR3 comprises 14 residues. The CDR3: CASSPGQGNYEQYF. CDR3 bases: TGTGCCAGCAGTCCCGGACAGGGTAACTACGAGCAGTACTTC.

The chain employs TRBV7-2 and TRBJ2-2; weak D call: TRBD1 (5 bases). Germline values: CDR1 SGHTA, CDR2 FQGNSA. The CDR3 has 15 amino acids. The ends were cut back, 0 bases at V and 6 bases at J, with 11 bases in the middle. CDR3 bases: TGTGCCAGCAGCTTAGCCAGGGTAGAAGCCGGGGAGCTGTTTTTT. Amino acid sequence: CASSLARVEAGELFF.

This chain links TRBV4-1 with TRBJ1-4; perhaps TRBD1 as D (5 bases). The germline gives CDR1 MGHRA, CDR2 YSYEKL. This CDR3 spans 18 amino acids. V lost 0 bases and J 7 bases, leaving 21 bases between the germline ends. The CDR3 nucleotides are TGCGCCAGCAGCCAAGAGCCGGGGACGTTTTCAATGGGTGAAAAACTGTTTTTT. Translated, it gives CASSQEPGTFSMGEKLFF.

There are a few counts of this clone. V gene TRBV5-4 combines with J gene TRBJ2-7; D gene uncertain. The length of the CDR3 is 13 residues. V dropped 3 bases and J dropped 3 bases, with 10 bases sitting between them. Germline V gene sequence: CDR1 SGHNT, CDR2 YYREEE (reference sequence). CDR3 nucleotides: TGTGCCAGCAGCTCTCCAGCGAGCTACGAGCAGTACTTC. Amino acids: CASSSPASYEQYF.

J is TRBJ1-1 and V is TRBV9, with 7 bases matching TRBD1. This CDR3 contains 14 residues. V lost 0 bases to trimming and J lost 2 bases; unmatched junction nucleotides: 1. Germline loops: CDR1 SGDLS, CDR2 YYNGEE. In DNA form, the CDR3 reads TGTGCCAGCAGCGTAGGACAGGGAAACACTGAAGCTTTCTTT. It specifies CASSVGQGNTEAFF.

This chain links TRBV5-4 with TRBJ1-2, with D possibly TRBD1 on 6 matching bases. Germline CDR1 is SGHNT and CDR2 is YYREEE (reference sequence). Trimming removed 4 bases at V and 8 bases at J, with 18 bases between. The CDR3 totals 14 residues. CDR3 DNA sequence: TGTGCCAGCAGCGAACAGGGCCTCGTGGGAGGCTACACCTTC. It translates to CASSEQGLVGGYTF.